These 7 T cell receptor beta chains were all obtained from the same sample, sequenced in a study of T cell responses to AZD1222 COVID-19 vaccine. The data were produced by immunoSEQ multiplex PCR, yet TCRdb's version contains in-frame clones alone and is incomplete. Of tens of thousands of clones detected, about 88% appear once; the ten largest clones hold roughly a fifth. Sequenced here: peripheral blood, sampled on day 0 of AZD1222 vaccination. The source of these receptors is an adult in good health.

The CDR3: CAISGLGKNSPLHF. The CDR3 nucleotides read TGTGCCATCAGTGGTCTGGGTAAAAATTCACCCCTCCACTTT. The V and J genes are TRBV10-3 and TRBJ1-6; D uncertain. V dropped 4 bases and J dropped 7 bases, with 11 bases sitting between them. The CDR3 runs to 14 residues. Per germline, CDR1 ENHRY and CDR2 SYGVKD.

This clone was counted once. The chain joins TRBV18 to TRBJ1-4; D is uncertain. CDR3 length equals 13 residues. Germline lookup yields CDR1 KGHSH and CDR2 LQKENI. V dropped 3 bases and J dropped 5 bases, with 7 bases sitting between them. The CDR3 sequence is CASSPGRNEKLFF. CDR3 DNA sequence: TGTGCCAGCTCACCGGGTAGGAATGAAAAACTGTTTTTT.

As for this clone: Because the CDR3's place on the DNA is in doubt, the DNA is left out and the CDR3 is given as listed by TCRdb. V and J are TRBV21-1 and TRBJ2-3; the table's D call TRBD2 went unverified against the DNA. TRBV21-1 is a known pseudogene. The CDR3 is made up of 19 amino acids, end residues included. The CDR3 protein is CASTKLVAGGNGGSDTQYF.

V and J are TRBV7-9 and TRBJ2-7, with 10 bases fitting TRBD2. With 0 bases clipped from V and 6 bases from J, the junction kept 5 bases outside the gene matches. The V gene's germline CDR1 is SEHNR and CDR2 FQNEAQ (reference sequence). The CDR3 covers 15 residues. The CDR3 protein is CASSLAASGSFEQYF. CDR3 coding DNA: TGTGCCAGCAGCTTAGCGGCTAGCGGGAGCTTCGAGCAGTACTTC. Complete variable domain (other parts from reference TRBV7-9 and TRBJ2-7): DTGVSQNPRHKITKRGQNVTFRCDPISEHNRLYWYRQTLGQGPEFLTYFQNEAQLEKSRLLSDRFSAERPKGSFSTLEIQRTEQGDSAMYLCASSLAASGSFEQYFGPGTRLTVT.

The rearrangement joins TRBV5-5 to TRBJ2-1; possibly TRBD1 for D (5 bases). V lost 8 bases and J lost 2, with 20 bases in between. CDR1 is SGHKS and CDR2 is YYEKEE in the germline V gene (reference sequence). The CDR3 length is 16 residues. The CDR3 coding sequence is TGTGCCAGTGATGGCGTAGGGGTCACGCCCTACAATGAGCAGTTCTTC. Amino acids: CASDGVGVTPYNEQFF.

The chain has TRBV4-1 and TRBJ2-2; D is ambiguous. V was shortened by 3 bases and J by 5 bases, with 10 bases between the two germline ends. The CDR3 is 14 amino acids. Germline values: CDR1 MGHRA, CDR2 YSYEKL. This CDR3 reads CASSHAEFTGELFF. DNA of the CDR3: TGCGCCAGCAGCCACGCCGAATTTACCGGGGAGCTGTTTTTT.

J is TRBJ1-1 and V is TRBV28; 7 bases are a match to TRBD1. The V gene's germline CDR1 is MDHEN and CDR2 SYDVKM. This CDR3 is built from 15 residues. The V and J ends lost 6 bases and 5 bases, in that order; junction bases with no gene match: 12. As DNA, the CDR3 is TGTGCCAGCAGCCCGACAGGGTTTGGTGGGACTGAAGCTTTCTTT. As protein: CASSPTGFGGTEAFF.